This T cell receptor beta chain stems from a study of graft-versus-host responses after intestinal transplantation. Turning to the study itself: Grafts that recipients had were multivisceral, liver-intestinal, or isolated intestinal transplants. Anti-thymocyte globulin induction was given to all recipients, followed by tacrolimus and steroids for roughly 3 years.

A word on this clone: No antigen is known for it.

Study-wide results and limits: High graft-versus-host to host-versus-graft clonal ratios were found in allografts of patients who had graft-donor T cell macrochimerism. The authors found GvH clones in recipient marrow, some appearing first in ileum or blood.

Losses at the gene ends were 5 bases for V and 6 bases for J; bases not matched to a gene: 9. Germline CDR1 and CDR2: SGHTA and FQGNSA. The CDR3 spans 14 residues. The assay was immunoSEQ multiplex PCR, and TCRdb's table has in-frame clones only and misses some. Found here are roughly 89,000 clones, 92% of them singletons; the top ten hold around 0.17%. Sequences were derived from unstimulated CD4+ T cells sorted from spleen or lymph node cells, sampled before intestinal transplant. This chain uses TRBV7-2 with TRBJ1-1; 7 nucleotides line up with TRBD1. The TCR comes from a human donor who received an intestinal transplant. The chain's CDR3 is CASSLVRQGAEAFF. The CDR3 DNA reads as TGTGCCAGCAGCCTAGTTAGACAGGGCGCTGAAGCTTTCTTT.